These T cell receptor beta chains were read from a single sample in a study of T-cell reconstitution after alpha-beta-depleted transplantation in children. TCRdb used MiXCR to reprocess the PCR reads, holding one entry per CDR3 protein. The sample consists of hundreds of thousands of distinct CDR3 sequences, around 12% of them appearing once. This material consisted of PBMCs, taken before TCRalphabeta/CD19-depleted stem cell transplant. The receptors here all came from a girl aged 2-15 years with congenital amegakaryocytic thrombocytopenia, due to receive a stem cell transplant. The CDR3 runs from the conserved cysteine through the conserved F or W. D genes are given only for firm matches. Size tells how often a clone was seen (once, few, many) or the class of an expanded clone, and some rows leave it out.

clone_size	j_call	d_call	v_call	cdr3_aa	cdr3_nt
NA	TRBJ2-3	NA	TRBV5-1	CASSSPRGSADTQYF	TGCGCCAGCAGCTCCCCTCGGGGCTCGGCGGATACGCAGTATTTT
many	TRBJ2-3	NA	TRBV29-1	CSVEGFTDTQYF	TGCAGCGTTGAAGGTTTCACAGATACGCAGTATTTT
many	TRBJ2-1	TRBD2	TRBV5-1	CASSLGGTSPMNEQFF	TGCGCCAGCAGCTTGGGAGGGACTAGTCCCATGAATGAGCAGTTCTTC
many	TRBJ1-5	TRBD1	TRBV20-1	CSARQGDQPQHF	TGCAGTGCCCGACAGGGGGATCAGCCCCAGCATTTT
many	TRBJ1-4	NA	TRBV4-1	CASSQGGSPNEKLFF	TGCGCCAGCAGCCAAGGGGGGTCGCCTAATGAAAAACTGTTTTTT
few	TRBJ2-3	TRBD1	TRBV5-1	CASSLDGVTGAPTDTQYF	TGCGCCAGCAGCTTGGACGGAGTAACAGGGGCGCCCACAGATACGCAGTATTTT
many	TRBJ1-5	TRBD1	TRBV20-1	CSAPGTGEAQPQHF	TGCAGTGCTCCCGGGACAGGGGAGGCTCAGCCCCAGCATTTT
NA	TRBJ2-5	NA	TRBV5-1	CASSLYDTQYF	TGCGCCAGCAGCTTGTATGACACCCAGTACTTC
many	TRBJ1-5	TRBD1	TRBV28	CASLRDREDQPQHF	TGTGCCAGCCTCCGGGACAGGGAGGATCAGCCCCAGCATTTT
NA	TRBJ2-2	NA	TRBV12-3/TRBV12-4	CASRPFKSRLGELFF	TGTGCCAGCAGACCCTTCAAGTCCAGATTAGGGGAGCTGTTTTTT
few	TRBJ1-3	NA	TRBV20-1	CSAYMGGNTIYF	TGCAGTGCTTATATGGGTGGAAACACCATATATTTT
many	TRBJ2-3	TRBD1	TRBV20-1	CSVNDPLGQITDTQYF	TGCAGTGTGAACGACCCCCTGGGACAGATCACAGATACGCAGTATTTT
few	TRBJ2-5	NA	TRBV5-5	CASSLSDGLWGETQYF	TGTGCCAGCAGCTTGTCGGACGGCCTCTGGGGTGAGACCCAGTACTTC
NA	TRBJ1-1	NA	TRBV20-1	CSAPTREQAETEAFF	TGCAGTGCCCCGACCCGGGAACAGGCGGAGACTGAAGCTTTCTTT
few	TRBJ2-7	NA	TRBV27	CASRGGGSNAEQYF	TGTGCCAGCAGAGGGGGGGGTTCTAACGCCGAGCAGTACTTC
NA	TRBJ2-1	TRBD2	TRBV28	CASVTGGRQDEQLF	TGTGCCAGCGTTACGGGAGGGCGTCAGGATGAGCAGTTATTC
NA	TRBJ1-5	NA	TRBV30	CAWSPPPFRSPSQPQHF	TGTGCCTGGAGCCCCCCTCCATTTAGGTCCCCGAGTCAGCCCCAGCATTTT
few	TRBJ2-5	NA	TRBV5-1	CASSMEGQIPQETQYF	TGCGCCAGCAGCATGGAGGGACAGATTCCCCAAGAGACCCAGTACTTC
many	TRBJ2-1	NA	TRBV29-1	CSVVLANEQFF	TGCAGCGTTGTACTTGCGAATGAGCAGTTCTTC
many	TRBJ2-7	NA	TRBV12-3/TRBV12-4	CASHGQTNYEQYF	TGTGCCAGCCATGGACAGACTAACTACGAGCAGTACTTC
few	TRBJ2-1	TRBD2	TRBV20-1	CSARDHLLSGRHHNEQFF	TGCAGTGCTAGAGATCACCTTCTTAGCGGGAGGCACCACAATGAGCAGTTCTTC
few	TRBJ1-2	TRBD1	TRBV5-1	CASSLTSGTGRTQRDGYTF	TGCGCCAGCAGCCTCACCTCCGGGACAGGGAGAACACAGAGGGATGGCTACACCTTC
few	TRBJ2-1	NA	TRBV5-1	CASSYNPGQSYNEQFF	TGCGCCAGCAGCTACAATCCGGGACAATCCTACAATGAGCAGTTCTTC
many	TRBJ1-4	NA	TRBV7-2	CASSLNNRQKLFF	TGTGCCAGCAGCTTAAACAACAGGCAGAAACTGTTTTTT
many	TRBJ2-5	TRBD2	TRBV29-1	CSVDSSGEETQYF	TGCAGCGTCGATTCTAGCGGCGAAGAGACCCAGTACTTC
few	TRBJ2-1	TRBD2	TRBV10-3	CAISESETGGRGEQFF	TGTGCCATCAGTGAGTCTGAGACGGGAGGCAGAGGTGAGCAGTTCTTC
NA	TRBJ2-1	TRBD2	TRBV5-5	CASSLRSGGGLYNEQFF	TGTGCCAGCAGCTTGCGTAGCGGGGGCGGACTCTACAATGAGCAGTTCTTC
many	TRBJ2-1	NA	TRBV19	CASRPQDRREQFF	TGTGCCAGTAGACCGCAGGACCGGCGAGAGCAGTTCTTC
many	TRBJ2-7	TRBD1	TRBV20-1	CSAGPRDRGHEQYF	TGCAGTGCTGGACCCCGGGACAGGGGCCACGAGCAGTACTTC
many	TRBJ1-1	NA	TRBV20-1	CSARDLGTTNTEAFF	TGCAGTGCTAGAGATCTGGGGACTACGAACACTGAAGCTTTCTTT
NA	TRBJ2-5	NA	TRBV5-1	CASSLVPESETQYF	TGCGCCAGCAGCTTGGTACCGGAGTCAGAGACCCAGTACTTC
few	TRBJ2-1	NA	TRBV5-5	CASSLQGRAVDEQFF	TGTGCCAGCAGCTTGCAGGGACGGGCAGTGGATGAGCAGTTCTTC
many	TRBJ2-1	TRBD2	TRBV20-1	CSARGTSGRSSYNEQFF	TGCAGTGCTAGGGGGACTAGCGGGAGGAGCTCCTACAATGAGCAGTTCTTC
NA	TRBJ2-5	TRBD1	TRBV11-2	CASSSLRQGETQYF	TGTGCCAGCAGCTCCCTAAGACAGGGAGAGACCCAGTACTTC
NA	TRBJ2-7	TRBD2	TRBV29-1	CSGGTSASSYEQYF	TGCAGCGGCGGGACTAGCGCCTCCTCCTACGAGCAGTACTTC
NA	TRBJ2-5	NA	TRBV5-1	CASSRPEGGETQYF	TGCGCCAGCAGTAGACCGGAGGGCGGGGAGACCCAGTACTTC
many	TRBJ2-1	TRBD2	TRBV5-1	CASSGTSGSHNEQFF	TGCGCCAGCAGCGGGACTAGCGGGAGTCACAATGAGCAGTTCTTC